The 6 T cell receptor beta chains listed next were all sequenced from one sample in a study of control samples from healthy donors and cancer patients. The method was immunoSEQ multiplex PCR; TCRdb's version includes in-frame clones alone and lacks a portion of them. The repertoire holds 130,000 or so clones, about nine tenths seen once, with 4.5% to 7% in the top ten. Material: blood. The receptors shown here come from a man younger than 30 in good health.

The chain has TRBV27 and TRBJ1-2; 8 positions match TRBD1. The V and J ends lost 3 bases and 7 bases, in that order; junction bases with no gene match: 10. CDR3 length equals 15 residues. From germline, CDR1 is MNHEY and CDR2 SMNVEV (reference sequence). The CDR3 sequence: CASSLIGQGRGGYTF. The CDR3 nucleotides read TGTGCCAGCAGTTTGATTGGACAGGGCCGAGGTGGCTACACCTTC.

The V gene is TRBV4-2, the J gene TRBJ2-1; no firm D call. The CDR3 is made up of 14 amino acids. Germline CDR1 reads LGHNA; CDR2 reads YNFKEQ. Trimming took 0 bases from V and 5 from J, leaving 8 bases between them. CDR3 bases: TGTGCCAGCAGCCAAGAAAATCGGAACAATGAGCAGTTCTTC. Its protein is CASSQENRNNEQFF.

The V call is TRBV3-1 (or the pseudogene TRBV3-2), the J call TRBJ2-7, with D maybe TRBD2 (6 bases). The length of the CDR3 is 16 residues. Germline V gives CDR1 LGHDT, CDR2 YNNKEL (reference sequence). The V end lost 0 bases, the J end lost 2 bases, and 14 bases lay between the germline ends. CDR3 protein: CASSQDPRGGAYEQYF. CDR3 coding DNA: TGTGCCAGCAGCCAAGATCCGCGGGGTGGGGCCTACGAGCAGTACTTC.

The CDR3 DNA reads TGTGCCAGCAGCCCAGATCCTGGCAGCTCCTACGAGCAGTACTTC. It specifies CASSPDPGSSYEQYF. This chain connects TRBV9 to TRBJ2-7; D unclear. Trimming removed 4 bases at V and 0 bases at J, with 14 bases between. CDR3 length: 15 residues. Germline-derived CDR1 and CDR2 are SGDLS and YYNGEE. Full variable domain (outside the CDR3, taken from reference TRBV9 and TRBJ2-7): DSGVTQTPKHLITATGQRVTLRCSPRSGDLSVYWYQQSLDQGLQFLIQYYNGEERAKGNILERFSAQQFPDLHSELNLSSLELGDSALYFCASSPDPGSSYEQYFGPGTRLTVT.

This clone has just one count. The V gene is TRBV10-3, the J gene TRBJ1-1; no reliable D call. Trimming removed 4 bases at V and 5 bases at J, with 11 bases between. CDR1 is ENHRY and CDR2 is SYGVKD in the germline V gene. The CDR3 sequence is 13 residues long. CDR3 protein: CAISGYIGTEAFF. DNA of the CDR3: TGTGCCATCAGTGGATATATCGGGACTGAAGCTTTCTTT.

The chain couples TRBV5-1 to TRBJ1-1, with D perhaps TRBD1 (6 bases). The CDR3 consists of 16 residues. Germline V gene data show CDR1 as SGHRS and CDR2 as YFSETQ. The V and J ends lost 5 bases and 4 bases respectively, with 21 bases between them. The CDR3 nucleotides read TGCGCCAGCAGTCCCTCCCGTGGGGGGGCTGGCACTGAAGCTTTCTTT. It yields the protein CASSPSRGGAGTEAFF.